Described below is a single TCR beta chain sequence and its context. What it recognizes is unknown. This sample was taken from a study of blood T cells in healthy people across ages. J gave up 12 bases and V 5 bases, and 6 bases lay outside the gene matches. The CDR3 spans 14 residues. CDR1 SGHTA and CDR2 FQGTGA come from the germline V gene. Study-wide findings and caveats: Naive T cell percentage showed a strong correlation with the diversity of TCR beta. Nothing was known about donor CMV status, and this possibly confounded expanded clonotype changes.

It was with a sample-barcoded 5' primer and a J-beta primer mix that a second PCR of about 6 to 12 cycles was run. From each sample, at least 3 million paired-end reads containing CDR3 were obtained. TCRdb re-called the 5' RACE reads through MiXCR, storing one row per CDR3 protein. Of roughly 1.7 million distinct CDR3 sequences listed, approximately 32% are singletons. In each sample, at least 6 million PBMCs were isolated. The TCR was taken from a woman aged 30 to 39 in good health. This sequence joins TRBV7-3 and TRBJ2-1; 14 bases agree with TRBD2. The sample was blood. CDR3 protein: CASSPGTSGSAQFF. CDR3 nucleotides: TGTGCCAGCAGCCCCGGGACTAGCGGGAGCGCGCAGTTCTTC.